One and the same sample provided the 10 T cell receptor beta chains below, sequenced in a study of cytomegalovirus exposure and HLA in healthy donors listed by TCRdb under 2017. Libraries were constructed by the immunoSEQ multiplex PCR assay. A mixture of 60 forward primers for TCR Vbeta segments and 13 reverse primers for TCR Jbeta segments was used in the multiplex PCR. TCRdb stores this immuneACCESS table with in-frame sequences only. Part of the clones is absent; in the studies checked, under half of the shortfall reflects unresolved V genes, and no reason is known for the rest. Present in this sample are 120,000 to 150,000 clones, roughly 79% of which were seen just once. The ten biggest clones cover about 6.7% of the sample. The specimen sequenced was PBMCs. These receptors all stem from a woman aged 40-49 years in good health and CMV-seropositive.

This clone appeared once. CDR3 in DNA: TGTGCCAGCAGGTTCACAGGGGCAGGCTACACCTTC. Translation: CASRFTGAGYTF. The rearrangement links TRBV2 to TRBJ1-2, with 7 bases lining up with TRBD1. J was trimmed by 8 bases and V by 6 bases; bases with no gene match: 6. Looked up from germline, CDR1 is SNHLY and CDR2 is FYNNEI. The CDR3 consists of 12 residues.

This clone was seen a single time. Other nucleotide sequences in the sample specify the same CDR3. In nucleotides, the CDR3 is TGTGCCAGCACGGGGAACACTGAAGCTTTCTTT. Translation gives CASTGNTEAFF. The chain recombines TRBV6-1 with TRBJ1-1; no firm D call. Trimming shortened V by 7 bases and J by 1 base, and 4 bases separated the two germline ends. From germline, CDR1 is MNHNS and CDR2 SASEGT. CDR3 length: 11 amino acids.

This clone has only a few counts. The gene calls are TRBV5-1 and TRBJ2-7; a possible D gene is TRBD1 (6 bases). Germline V gene sequence: CDR1 SGHRS, CDR2 YFSETQ. V was shortened by 2 bases and J by 4 bases, with 22 bases between the two germline ends. The CDR3 spans 17 residues. This CDR3 is CASSFAFKAGDRYEQYF. CDR3 sequence (DNA): TGCGCCAGCAGCTTCGCGTTTAAGGCAGGGGATCGATACGAGCAGTACTTC.

The J gene is TRBJ1-4, the V gene TRBV9; tentative D call: TRBD1 (6 bases). This CDR3 has 15 amino acids. Germline-derived CDR1 and CDR2 are SGDLS and YYNGEE. V dropped 1 base and J dropped 7 bases, with 14 bases sitting between them. CDR3 protein: CASSVWGRGSEKLFF. CDR3 in DNA: TGTGCCAGCAGCGTATGGGGGCGGGGGAGTGAAAAACTGTTTTTT. The full variable domain, completed using reference TRBV9 and TRBJ1-4, is DSGVTQTPKHLITATGQRVTLRCSPRSGDLSVYWYQQSLDQGLQFLIQYYNGEERAKGNILERFSAQQFPDLHSELNLSSLELGDSALYFCASSVWGRGSEKLFFGSGTQLSVL.

This clone was seen only a few times. The chain uses TRBV5-1 and TRBJ1-1; D unclear. Between the trimmed V and J ends, which lost 0 bases and 0 bases, there was a span of 3 bases. The CDR3 runs to 13 residues. Germline assignment: CDR1 SGHRS and CDR2 YFSETQ. The CDR3 DNA reads TGCGCCAGCAGCTTGGCGGTGAACACTGAAGCTTTCTTT. Translating it yields CASSLAVNTEAFF. Variable domain in full (rest from reference TRBV5-1 and TRBJ1-1): KAGVTQTPRYLIKTRGQQVTLSCSPISGHRSVSWYQQTPGQGLQFLFEYFSETQRNKGNFPGRFSGRQFSNSRSEMNVSTLELGDSALYLCASSLAVNTEAFFGQGTRLTVV.

The rearrangement links TRBV5-1 to TRBJ2-5, with D possibly TRBD2 on 5 matching bases. V lost 0 bases to trimming and J lost 5 bases, with 8 bases between them. The germline V gene has CDR1 SGHRS and CDR2 YFSETQ. There are 13 residues in the CDR3. The CDR3 DNA reads as TGCGCCAGCAGCTTGGCCCGGAGGGAGACCCAGTACTTC. Protein product: CASSLARRETQYF.

This clone showed up just once. V usage is TRBV6-1 and J usage is TRBJ1-5; 7 bases agree with TRBD1. J lost 2 bases, V lost 2 bases, and 3 bases had no gene match. The CDR3 has 15 amino acids. The germline V gene encodes CDR1 MNHNS and CDR2 SASEGT. The CDR3 loop is CASSERGQGNQPQHF. The CDR3 region has the DNA TGTGCCAGCAGTGAAAGGGGGCAGGGCAATCAGCCCCAGCATTTT.

The chain employs TRBV9 and TRBJ2-7, with 8 positions matching TRBD2. CDR3 length: 14 amino acids. V was clipped by 4 bases and J by 0 bases; unmatched bases: 3. From germline, CDR1 is SGDLS and CDR2 YYNGEE. DNA of the CDR3: TGTGCCAGCAGCTTTAGCGGGGACTCCTACGAGCAGTACTTC. Translating it yields CASSFSGDSYEQYF.

V gene TRBV4-1 combines with J gene TRBJ2-5, with TRBD1 matching 12 bases. The V and J ends lost 0 bases and 11 bases, in that order; junction bases with no gene match: 13. The germline V gene encodes CDR1 MGHRA and CDR2 YSYEKL. CDR3 size: 17 residues. The CDR3 is CASSQDVLGQGAREQYF. CDR3 coding DNA: TGCGCCAGCAGCCAAGATGTCTTGGGACAGGGGGCGAGGGAGCAGTACTTC.

This clone was seen once. The genes are TRBV12-5 and TRBJ1-4; 9 positions match TRBD1. J gave up 8 bases and V 6 bases, and 7 bases lay outside the gene matches. CDR3 length equals 14 residues. In germline, CDR1 is LGHNT, CDR2 FRNRAP. The CDR3: CASGPGQGWEKLFF. CDR3 bases: TGTGCTAGTGGCCCGGGACAGGGATGGGAAAAACTGTTTTTT.